The clone carrying this T cell receptor (beta chain) was seen repeatedly, ten times or more. The antigen remains unidentified. iRepertoire HTBI primers and Arm-PCR of CDR3 regions built TCR beta libraries. TCRdb ran MiXCR on the multiplex PCR reads and lists one entry per CDR3 protein. The sample contains 450,000 to 500,000 distinct CDR3 sequences, 15% to 20% of which appear only once. Time point meaning: newly diagnosed GD, antithyroid drugs for less than 3 months. The authors made the TCR library using RNA they extracted from PBMCs. The data derive from a study of regulatory T cells in long-lasting Graves disease. Regarding the study as a whole: Public clonotype sharing was higher in persistent than newly diagnosed patients.

CDR3 length equals 13 residues. Germline V CDR1 and CDR2: SNHLY, FYNNEI. V dropped 9 bases and J dropped 5 bases, with 16 bases sitting between them. This same sample was also taken into another study, of T cells in Graves' hyperthyroidism and ophthalmopathy. That source adds: If no ophthalmopathy progression occurred within 18 months, Graves' hyperthyroidism was stable. Hyperthyroidism, newly diagnosed and lasting under 2 months, affected patients aged 18 to 65.

This specimen consisted of peripheral blood mononuclear cells (PBMCs), obtained at new diagnosis, from a patient treated with antithyroid drugs. The chain links TRBV2 to TRBJ2-5; maybe TRBD2 (6 bases). The TCR comes from a man between 40 and 49 years old with Graves disease. The chain's CDR3 is CASDRDSWETQYF. DNA for the CDR3: TGTGCCAGTGACCGGGACTCTTGGGAGACCCAGTACTTC.